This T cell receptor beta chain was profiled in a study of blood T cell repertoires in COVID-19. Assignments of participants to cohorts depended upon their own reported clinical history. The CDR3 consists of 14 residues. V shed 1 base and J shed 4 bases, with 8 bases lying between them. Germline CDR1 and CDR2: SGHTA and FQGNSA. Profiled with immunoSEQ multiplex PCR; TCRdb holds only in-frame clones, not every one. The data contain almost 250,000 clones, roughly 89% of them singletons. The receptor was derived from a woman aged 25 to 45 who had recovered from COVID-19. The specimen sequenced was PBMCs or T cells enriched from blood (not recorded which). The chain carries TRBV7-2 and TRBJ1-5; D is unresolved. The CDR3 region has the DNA TGTGCCAGCAGCTTAGAATCCGGGAATCAGCCCCAGCATTTT. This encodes CASSLESGNQPQHF.